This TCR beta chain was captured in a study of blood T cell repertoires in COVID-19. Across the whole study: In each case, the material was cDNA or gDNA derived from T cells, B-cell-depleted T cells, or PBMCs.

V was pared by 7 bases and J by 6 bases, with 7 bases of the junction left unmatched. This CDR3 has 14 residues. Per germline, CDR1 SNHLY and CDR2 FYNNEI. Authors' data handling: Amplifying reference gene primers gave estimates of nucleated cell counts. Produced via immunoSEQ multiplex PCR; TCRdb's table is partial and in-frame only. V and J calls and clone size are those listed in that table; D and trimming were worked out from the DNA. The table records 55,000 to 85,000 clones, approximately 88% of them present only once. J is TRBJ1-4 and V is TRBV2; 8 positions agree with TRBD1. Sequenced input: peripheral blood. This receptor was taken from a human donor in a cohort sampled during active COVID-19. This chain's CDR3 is CASTFQGAYEKLFF. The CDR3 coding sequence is TGTGCCAGCACCTTTCAGGGGGCTTATGAAAAACTGTTTTTT.